The 30 T cell receptor beta chains in this list originate from one sample, sequenced in a study of blood T cell repertoires in COVID-19. Data came from immunoSEQ multiplex PCR; TCRdb stores just in-frame clones and leaves some out. The table lists 90,000 or so clones, about 89% of them singletons. Sequenced: peripheral blood. These TCRs come from a man aged 60 to 69 with COVID-19, enrolled during active disease.

This chain connects TRBV6-7 to TRBJ2-2; 16 nucleotides match TRBD2. TRBV6-7 is an ORF; its function is uncertain. V was clipped by 2 bases and J by 5 bases; unmatched bases: 8. The CDR3 runs 19 residues. CDR3 coding DNA: TGTGCCAGCAGTTACCCGGGACTAGCGGGAGGGCCCGAGACCGGGGAGCTGTTTTTT. It specifies CASSYPGLAGGPETGELFF.

This chain connects TRBV6-5 to TRBJ2-7; possible D gene TRBD1, 6 bases. The CDR3 sequence is 13 residues long. Germline CDR1 is MNHEY and CDR2 is SVGAGI. The V end lost 6 bases, the J end lost 3 bases, and 12 bases lay between the germline ends. The CDR3 sequence is CASSARDIYEQYF. The CDR3 DNA reads TGTGCCAGCAGCGCCCGGGACATCTACGAGCAGTACTTC.

Comment on this clone: One end of the junction does not line up with germline, which may come from a read error. The chain combines TRBV5-1 with TRBJ1-2; D unresolved. The CDR3 has 13 amino acids. Germline assignment: CDR1 SGHRS and CDR2 YFSETQ. CDR3 in amino acids: CASRLESDGGYTF. In DNA, the CDR3 is TGCGCCAGCAGATTGGAAAGTGACGGGGGCTACACCTTC.

The chain is built from TRBV2 and TRBJ2-5, with a tentative D call TRBD1 (7 bases). With 0 bases removed from V and 5 bases from J, the gap between germline ends came to 16 bases. Per the germline V gene, CDR1 is SNHLY and CDR2 is FYNNEI. The CDR3 has 16 amino acids. The CDR3 coding sequence is TGTGCCAGCAGTGAAGCGCTAGGGGGCGGAGGGGAGACCCAGTACTTC. Translating gives CASSEALGGGGETQYF.

The gene calls are TRBV28 and TRBJ2-1; no reliable D call. Germline assignment: CDR1 MDHEN and CDR2 SYDVKM. Trimming removed 5 bases at V and 4 bases at J, with 18 bases between. This CDR3 has 16 amino acids. CDR3 loop: CASSPLVGSRYNEQFF. The DNA for the CDR3 is TGTGCCAGCAGTCCCCTAGTTGGTAGCAGATACAATGAGCAGTTCTTC.

The CDR3 loop is CASTMKREGVMEQFF. DNA for the CDR3: TGTGCCAGTACTATGAAGCGGGAGGGGGTAATGGAGCAGTTCTTC. This chain connects TRBV19 to TRBJ2-1; 10 bases are shared with TRBD2. Trimming cost V 7 bases and J 10 bases; bases outside gene matches: 13. This CDR3 region has 15 residues. Germline V gene data show CDR1 as LNHDA and CDR2 as SQIVND (reference sequence).

This clone was counted between two and nine times. The chain recombines TRBV12-3 or TRBV12-4 with TRBJ2-1; D is uncertain. V was shortened by 3 bases and J by 4 bases, with 7 bases between the two germline ends. The CDR3 covers 13 residues. CDR3 residues: CASSFVLYNEQFF. CDR3 sequence (DNA): TGTGCCAGCAGTTTTGTCCTATACAATGAGCAGTTCTTC.

V and J are TRBV10-1 and TRBJ1-2; D is ambiguous. In germline, CDR1 is WNHNN, CDR2 SYGVQD (reference sequence). Between the trimmed V and J ends, which lost 3 bases and 4 bases, there was a span of 9 bases. This CDR3 spans 13 amino acids. The CDR3 DNA reads TGCGCCAGCAGTGATCAGGAGGCCTATGGCTACACCTTC. This gives the protein CASSDQEAYGYTF.

The chain recombines TRBV27 with TRBJ2-3, with 9 positions matching TRBD2. The CDR3 has 15 amino acids. J gave up 7 bases and V 2 bases, and 7 bases lay outside the gene matches. Per the germline V gene, CDR1 is MNHEY and CDR2 is SMNVEV (reference sequence). The CDR3 is CASSLNAGGPNTQYF. In DNA, the CDR3 is TGTGCCAGCAGTTTAAATGCGGGAGGGCCTAATACGCAGTATTTT.

The chain is built from TRBV19 and TRBJ1-5; D not resolved. CDR3 length: 12 residues. Germline-derived CDR1 and CDR2 are LNHDA and SQIVND (reference sequence). V lost 7 bases to trimming and J lost 4 bases, with 8 bases between them. The CDR3 protein is CASNRGNQPQHF. CDR3 DNA: TGTGCCAGTAACCGAGGGAATCAGCCCCAGCATTTT.

This clone has just one count. This chain connects TRBV7-9 to TRBJ1-4; 7 positions match TRBD1. The CDR3 length is 19 residues. Germline V gene lookup returns CDR1 SEHNR and CDR2 FQNEAQ (reference sequence). The junction had 18 bases not matched to a gene; V was cut back by 5 bases and J by 3 bases. CDR3 region: CASSAPSLGVQGANEKLFF. The DNA of the CDR3 is TGTGCCAGCAGCGCCCCATCCCTCGGGGTGCAGGGGGCTAATGAAAAACTGTTTTTT.

The J gene is TRBJ1-1, the V gene TRBV29-1, with D possibly being TRBD1 (6 bases). The CDR3 runs to 13 residues. Deletions cut 5 bases from V and 0 bases from J, with 10 bases between. CDR1 is SQVTM and CDR2 is ANQGSEA in the germline V gene. The CDR3 loop reads CSVMDSMNTEAFF. The CDR3 DNA is TGCAGCGTTATGGACAGCATGAACACTGAAGCTTTCTTT.

This clone appeared once. The chain couples TRBV30 to TRBJ2-5; D might be TRBD1 (5 bases). The CDR3 spans 13 residues. Per germline, CDR1 GTSNPN and CDR2 SVGIG (reference sequence). Trimming pared 2 bases from V and 6 bases from J, leaving 13 bases between. CDR3: CAWSNWGRQTQYF. In DNA form, the CDR3 reads TGTGCCTGGAGTAACTGGGGCAGACAGACCCAGTACTTC. The variable domain in full, completed from reference TRBV30 and TRBJ2-5, reads SQTIHQWPATLVQPVGSPLSLECTVEGTSNPNLYWYRQAAGRGLQLLFYSVGIGQISSEVPQNLSASRPQDRQFILSSKKLLLSDSGFYLCAWSNWGRQTQYFGPGTRLLVL.

J is TRBJ1-1 and V is TRBV5-5, with D possibly TRBD1 on 5 matching bases. Germline V gene sequence: CDR1 SGHKS, CDR2 YYEKEE (reference sequence). Trimming left V 4 bases short and J 1 base short, with 11 bases between. The CDR3 consists of 14 residues. The CDR3, as DNA: TGTGCCAGCAGCAGGACACCTTGGAACACTGAAGCTTTCTTT. As protein: CASSRTPWNTEAFF. Drawing the rest from reference TRBV5-5 and TRBJ1-1, the complete variable domain is DAGVTQSPTHLIKTRGQQVTLRCSPISGHKSVSWYQQVLGQGPQFIFQYYEKEERGRGNFPDRFSARQFPNYSSELNVNALLLGDSALYLCASSRTPWNTEAFFGQGTRLTVV.

The chain uses TRBV5-6 and TRBJ1-1; the D is unclear. The CDR3 has 11 residues. In germline, CDR1 is SGHDT, CDR2 YYEEEE. V was clipped by 2 bases and J by 10 bases, with 9 bases between them. CDR3 sequence (DNA): TGTGCCAGCAGCTTCAGAGCGGGAGCTTTCTTT. As protein: CASSFRAGAFF.

V and J are TRBV24-1 and TRBJ1-2; tentative D call: TRBD1 (6 bases). This CDR3 contains 13 residues. V shed 5 bases and J shed 2 bases, with 8 bases lying between them. The germline V gene encodes CDR1 KGHDR and CDR2 SFDVKD. The CDR3 is CATSGTGNYGYTF. As DNA, the CDR3 is TGTGCCACCAGTGGCACAGGGAACTATGGCTACACCTTC.

Comments on this clone: This specimen includes other DNA sequences encoding the same CDR3. This sequence joins TRBV5-1 and TRBJ2-7, with TRBD2 matching over 13 bases. CDR1 is SGHRS, CDR2 YFSETQ, per germline. The CDR3 runs to 16 residues. J lost 2 bases, V lost 0 bases, and 2 bases had no gene match. CDR3 residues: CASSLAGLAGAYEQYF. The CDR3 nucleotides are TGCGCCAGCAGCTTGGCCGGACTAGCGGGAGCCTACGAGCAGTACTTC.

The sample holds one count of this clone. As DNA, the CDR3 is TGTGCCAGCAGCGTCGCGGGAGGGTTAAACGAGCAGTACTTC. Its protein is CASSVAGGLNEQYF. The chain joins TRBV27 to TRBJ2-7, with TRBD2 matching over 9 bases. Germline CDR1 MNHEY, CDR2 SMNVEV (reference sequence). This CDR3 is built from 14 residues. With V trimmed by 6 bases and J by 5 bases, 8 bases remained unmatched.

The V and J genes are TRBV19 and TRBJ2-5; 10 bases agree with TRBD1. This CDR3 contains 16 residues. From germline, CDR1 is LNHDA and CDR2 SQIVND (reference sequence). V was clipped by 4 bases and J by 4 bases; unmatched bases: 9. For the CDR3, the DNA is TGTGCCAGTAGTACGACCAGACAGGGGGCCGGAGAGACCCAGTACTTC. Translated, it gives CASSTTRQGAGETQYF.

V is TRBV11-1 and J is TRBJ2-3, with D tentatively TRBD2 (6 bases). Per germline, CDR1 SGHAT and CDR2 FQDESV (reference sequence). Between the trimmed V and J ends, which lost 4 bases and 3 bases, there was a span of 14 bases. CDR3 length: 15 residues. CDR3 sequence (DNA): TGTGCCAGCAGCTCGTCCCGACGGGGGACAGATACGCAGTATTTT. This translates into CASSSSRRGTDTQYF.

This chain links TRBV7-9 with TRBJ2-7; 15 bases fit TRBD2. V trimming: 5 bases; J trimming: 0 bases; junction bases outside the gene matches: 8. CDR3 length equals 18 residues. Germline assignment: CDR1 SEHNR and CDR2 FQNEAQ (reference sequence). CDR3 residues: CASSPSGTSGRSSYEQYF. The CDR3 DNA is TGTGCCAGCAGCCCATCCGGGACTAGCGGGAGGAGCTCCTACGAGCAGTACTTC.

This chain connects TRBV5-1 to TRBJ2-7; maybe TRBD2 (6 bases). Germline V gene sequence: CDR1 SGHRS, CDR2 YFSETQ. V was pared by 4 bases and J by 7 bases, with 21 bases between. This CDR3 region has 15 residues. Here the CDR3 reads CASSIDGGPIGEQYF. The CDR3 DNA sequence: TGCGCCAGCAGCATTGACGGAGGGCCCATCGGAGAGCAGTACTTC.

The rearrangement uses TRBV10-3 and TRBJ2-1; 7 bases are a match to TRBD2. This CDR3 comprises 11 residues. The junction had 3 bases not matched to a gene; V was cut back by 8 bases and J by 8 bases. From germline, CDR1 is ENHRY and CDR2 SYGVKD. The CDR3 loop is CAIQGGDEQFF. Here the CDR3 DNA reads TGTGCCATCCAGGGAGGGGATGAGCAGTTCTTC.

The chain links TRBV28 to TRBJ1-2, with D uncertain. This CDR3 contains 12 residues. Germline values: CDR1 MDHEN, CDR2 SYDVKM. Between the trimmed V and J ends, which lost 3 bases and 8 bases, there was a span of 10 bases. The CDR3 loop is CASSLAGWGYTF. The CDR3 DNA reads TGTGCCAGCAGTTTGGCGGGGTGGGGCTACACCTTC.

CDR3 loop: CASSGDSFGTRAYGYTF. CDR3 in DNA: TGTGCCAGCAGTGGGGATTCCTTTGGGACAAGGGCTTATGGCTACACCTTC. This chain connects TRBV25-1 to TRBJ1-2; TRBD1 is a possible D gene (6 bases). The germline V and J ends were trimmed by 4 bases and 5 bases, with 23 bases remaining between them. CDR1 is MGHDK and CDR2 is SYGVNS in the germline V gene. The CDR3 consists of 17 residues.

V and J are TRBV11-2 and TRBJ2-2, with no clear D. Looked up from germline, CDR1 is SGHAT and CDR2 is FQNNGV. The CDR3 has 15 amino acids. Trimming stripped 1 base from V and 6 bases from J, with 12 bases between. The CDR3 sequence is CASSLAPHAAGELFF. DNA for the CDR3: TGTGCCAGCAGCTTAGCTCCCCATGCGGCCGGGGAGCTGTTTTTT.

This chain links TRBV19 with TRBJ1-3, with 7 nucleotides matching TRBD1. Germline trimming cut 4 bases from V and 0 bases from J; bases unmatched to any gene: 3. The CDR3 runs 15 residues. CDR1 is LNHDA and CDR2 is SQIVND in the germline V gene (reference sequence). The DNA for the CDR3 is TGTGCCAGTAGTAACCGGGACAGCTCTGGAAACACCATATATTTT. Its protein product is CASSNRDSSGNTIYF.

The chain recombines TRBV19 with TRBJ2-1, with TRBD1 as a possible D gene (5 bases). V lost 5 bases and J 0 bases, leaving 17 bases between the germline ends. Germline assignment: CDR1 LNHDA and CDR2 SQIVND (reference sequence). This CDR3 contains 17 residues. The CDR3 nucleotides are TGTGCCAGTAGTCCGGTCCTCGACAGAAGCTCCTACAATGAGCAGTTCTTC. Protein sequence: CASSPVLDRSSYNEQFF.

The chain couples TRBV5-1 to TRBJ1-1, with D hard to call. CDR1 and CDR2 from the germline V gene are SGHRS and YFSETQ. The CDR3 totals 13 residues. The V and J ends lost 2 bases and 5 bases respectively, with 10 bases between them. CDR3 protein: CASSFEGFTEAFF. The CDR3 DNA reads TGCGCCAGCAGCTTCGAGGGATTTACTGAAGCTTTCTTT.

The genes are TRBV5-1 and TRBJ2-2; TRBD1 matches 7 bases. The germline V gene encodes CDR1 SGHRS and CDR2 YFSETQ. Trimming at V came to 0 bases and at J to 3 bases, leaving 2 bases not matched to a gene. CDR3 length: 15 residues. The chain's CDR3 is CASSLGQGHTGELFF. CDR3 in DNA: TGCGCCAGCAGCTTGGGACAGGGACACACCGGGGAGCTGTTTTTT.